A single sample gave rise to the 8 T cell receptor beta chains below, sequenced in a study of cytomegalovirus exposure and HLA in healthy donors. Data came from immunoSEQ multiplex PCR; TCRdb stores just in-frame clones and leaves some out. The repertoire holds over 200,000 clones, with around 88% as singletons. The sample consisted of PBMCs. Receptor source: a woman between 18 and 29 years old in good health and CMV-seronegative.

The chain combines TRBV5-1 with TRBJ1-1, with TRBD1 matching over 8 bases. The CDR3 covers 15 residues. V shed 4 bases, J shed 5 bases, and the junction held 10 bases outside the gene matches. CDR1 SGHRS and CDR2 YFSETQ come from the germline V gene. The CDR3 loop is CASSPGGQVGTEAFF. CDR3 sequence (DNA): TGCGCCAGCAGCCCGGGGGGACAGGTGGGGACTGAAGCTTTCTTT. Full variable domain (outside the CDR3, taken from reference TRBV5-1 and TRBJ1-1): KAGVTQTPRYLIKTRGQQVTLSCSPISGHRSVSWYQQTPGQGLQFLFEYFSETQRNKGNFPGRFSGRQFSNSRSEMNVSTLELGDSALYLCASSPGGQVGTEAFFGQGTRLTVV.

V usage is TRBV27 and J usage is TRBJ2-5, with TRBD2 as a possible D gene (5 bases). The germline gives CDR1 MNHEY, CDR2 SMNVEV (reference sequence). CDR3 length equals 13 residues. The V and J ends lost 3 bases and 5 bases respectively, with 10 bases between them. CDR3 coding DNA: TGTGCCAGCAGTTTGGAGGTTGGGGAGACCCAGTACTTC. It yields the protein CASSLEVGETQYF.

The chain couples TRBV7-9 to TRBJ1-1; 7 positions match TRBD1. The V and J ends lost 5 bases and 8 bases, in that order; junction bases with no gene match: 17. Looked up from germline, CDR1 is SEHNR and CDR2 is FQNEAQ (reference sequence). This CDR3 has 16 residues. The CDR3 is CASSPQNIGTQGEAFF. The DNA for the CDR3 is TGTGCCAGCAGCCCGCAGAATATAGGGACACAGGGGGAAGCTTTCTTT. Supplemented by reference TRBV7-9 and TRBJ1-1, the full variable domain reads DTGVSQNPRHKITKRGQNVTFRCDPISEHNRLYWYRQTLGQGPEFLTYFQNEAQLEKSRLLSDRFSAERPKGSFSTLEIQRTEQGDSAMYLCASSPQNIGTQGEAFFGQGTRLTVV.

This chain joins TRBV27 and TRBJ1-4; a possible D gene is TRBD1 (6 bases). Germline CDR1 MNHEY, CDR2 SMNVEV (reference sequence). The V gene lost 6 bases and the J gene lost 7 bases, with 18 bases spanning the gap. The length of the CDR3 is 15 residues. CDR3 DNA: TGTGCCAGCAGGCCTATTGACGGGGGGCTTGAAAAACTGTTTTTT. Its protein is CASRPIDGGLEKLFF. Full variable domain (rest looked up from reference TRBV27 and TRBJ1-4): EAQVTQNPRYLITVTGKKLTVTCSQNMNHEYMSWYRQDPGLGLRQIYYSMNVEVTDKGDVPEGYKVSRKEKRNFPLILESPSPNQTSLYFCASRPIDGGLEKLFFGSGTQLSVL.

CDR3 nucleotides: TGTGCCTGGAGTGCCGACAGGGGTCCTAATCAGCCCCAGCATTTT. This encodes CAWSADRGPNQPQHF. This rearrangement joins TRBV30 to TRBJ1-5, with TRBD1 identical over 8 bases. Trimming took 1 base from V and 4 from J; bases not matched to a gene: 6. Germline V lookup: CDR1 GTSNPN, CDR2 SVGIG (reference sequence). The CDR3 is 15 residues long.

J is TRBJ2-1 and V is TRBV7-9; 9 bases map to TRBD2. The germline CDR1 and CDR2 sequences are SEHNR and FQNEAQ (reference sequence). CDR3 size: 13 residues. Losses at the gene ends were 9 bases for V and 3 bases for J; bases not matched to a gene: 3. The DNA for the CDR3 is TGTGCCAGTCGTAGCGGGAGCTACAATGAGCAGTTCTTC. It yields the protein CASRSGSYNEQFF.

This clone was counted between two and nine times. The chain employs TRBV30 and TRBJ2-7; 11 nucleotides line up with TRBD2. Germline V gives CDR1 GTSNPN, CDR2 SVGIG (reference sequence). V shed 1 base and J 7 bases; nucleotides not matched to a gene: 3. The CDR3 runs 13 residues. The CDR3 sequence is CAWSGGLAEEQYF. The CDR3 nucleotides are TGTGCCTGGAGTGGGGGACTAGCGGAAGAGCAGTACTTC.

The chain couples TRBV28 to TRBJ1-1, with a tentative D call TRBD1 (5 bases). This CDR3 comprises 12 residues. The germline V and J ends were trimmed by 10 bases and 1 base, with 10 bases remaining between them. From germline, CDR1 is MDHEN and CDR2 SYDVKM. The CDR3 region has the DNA TGTGCCACCAGGACATCGAACACTGAAGCTTTCTTT. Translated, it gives CATRTSNTEAFF.